These 4 T cell receptor beta chains originate from one sample sequenced in a study of blood T cell repertoires in COVID-19. The repertoire was sequenced with immunoSEQ multiplex PCR; TCRdb's copy has only in-frame clones and lacks some. This sample has over 200,000 clones, with about 83% found just once. Sequencing was performed on peripheral blood. The receptors were sampled from a woman in her twenties or thirties with COVID-19, enrolled during active disease.

V and J are TRBV5-1 and TRBJ2-2; tentative D call: TRBD2 (6 bases). Germline loops: CDR1 SGHRS, CDR2 YFSETQ. This CDR3 has 16 residues. V lost 7 bases and J 6 bases, leaving 22 bases between the germline ends. The CDR3 DNA reads TGCGCCAGCCTGGGAGGACCTCAAGGAGTTTCCGGGGAGCTGTTTTTT. The encoded protein is CASLGGPQGVSGELFF. The variable domain in full, completed from reference TRBV5-1 and TRBJ2-2, reads KAGVTQTPRYLIKTRGQQVTLSCSPISGHRSVSWYQQTPGQGLQFLFEYFSETQRNKGNFPGRFSGRQFSNSRSEMNVSTLELGDSALYLCASLGGPQGVSGELFFGEGSRLTVL.

In nucleotides, the CDR3 is TGTGCCAGCAGCCACCGTAGGGGGGAGGGGACAGATACGCAGTATTTT. This encodes CASSHRRGEGTDTQYF. The rearrangement links TRBV11-3 to TRBJ2-3; D perhaps matches TRBD2 (7 bases). Looked up from germline, CDR1 is SGHNT and CDR2 is YENEEA. The CDR3 has 16 amino acids. Trimming stripped 5 bases from V and 3 bases from J, with 18 bases between.

CDR3 bases: TGCGCCAGCAGCTTCCCCGGGGAGACCCAGTACTTC. Translating it yields CASSFPGETQYF. The chain couples TRBV5-1 to TRBJ2-5; no firm D call. Looked up from germline, CDR1 is SGHRS and CDR2 is YFSETQ. This CDR3 has 12 residues. The germline V and J ends were trimmed by 2 bases and 5 bases, with 7 bases remaining between them.

This chain joins TRBV27 and TRBJ2-7, with 10 bases lining up with TRBD1. The CDR3 has 16 residues. CDR1 and CDR2 from the germline V gene are MNHEY and SMNVEV (reference sequence). Trimming cost V 5 bases and J 2 bases; bases outside gene matches: 9. CDR3 in DNA: TGTGCCAGCAGTCCCGGGGGACAGGGGAACCCCTACGAGCAGTACTTC. Translated, it gives CASSPGGQGNPYEQYF.